The 9 T cell receptor beta chains in this list originate from one sample, sequenced in a study of shared clonotypes between healthy human individuals. Only in-frame clones appear in the TCRdb table, and some are missing; sequencing was by immunoSEQ multiplex PCR. The sample lists approximately 980,000 clones, 70% to 85% occurring once. Specimen: memory CD4+ T cells sorted from blood. Sample subset: CD45RA-negative fraction. The receptor source for this set is a man aged 18 to 35 in good health.

This rearrangement joins TRBV15 to TRBJ2-2; possibly TRBD1 for D (5 bases). Trimming took off 0 bases at V and 5 bases at J, with 22 bases between the two ends. Germline V CDR1 and CDR2: LNHNV, YYDKDF (reference sequence). This CDR3 region has 19 residues. The CDR3 nucleotides read TGTGCCACCAGCAGAGATTCGGCGAGGAATCGGGCAGGGACCGGGGAGCTGTTTTTT. Translation gives CATSRDSARNRAGTGELFF.

Only one count was recorded for this clone. This chain connects TRBV29-1 to TRBJ2-3; 8 positions match TRBD1. The length of the CDR3 is 12 residues. Per the germline V gene, CDR1 is SQVTM and CDR2 is ANQGSEA. With V trimmed by 6 bases and J by 3 bases, 2 bases remained unmatched. CDR3 sequence: CSVRTGTDTQYF. As DNA, the CDR3 is TGCAGCGTGAGGACAGGGACAGATACGCAGTATTTT.

In the case of this clone: This sample also contains other DNA sequences that code for the same CDR3. This chain joins TRBV7-2 and TRBJ2-3; 11 bases are shared with TRBD2. Per germline, CDR1 SGHTA and CDR2 FQGNSA. Losses at the gene ends were 4 bases for V and 1 base for J; bases not matched to a gene: 1. The CDR3 contains 15 residues. CDR3 coding DNA: TGTGCCAGCAGCTGGGGACTAGCGGGCACAGATACGCAGTATTTT. The encoded protein is CASSWGLAGTDTQYF. Full variable domain (remainder filled in from reference TRBV7-2 and TRBJ2-3): GAGVSQSPSNKVTEKGKDVELRCDPISGHTALYWYRQSLGQGLEFLIYFQGNSAPDKSGLPSDRFSAERTGGSVSTLTIQRTQQEDSAVYLCASSWGLAGTDTQYFGPGTRLTVL.

This clone was counted between two and nine times. V and J are TRBV28 and TRBJ1-3; maybe TRBD1 (6 bases). Trimming stripped 7 bases from V and 0 bases from J, with 13 bases between. Germline loops: CDR1 MDHEN, CDR2 SYDVKM. The CDR3 is made up of 15 amino acids. In DNA, the CDR3 is TGTGCCAGCACCGGACAGACTCGCTCTGGAAACACCATATATTTT. It encodes CASTGQTRSGNTIYF. Complete variable domain (other parts from reference TRBV28 and TRBJ1-3): DVKVTQSSRYLVKRTGEKVFLECVQDMDHENMFWYRQDPGLGLRLIYFSYDVKMKEKGDIPEGYSVSREKKERFSLILESASTNQTSMYLCASTGQTRSGNTIYFGEGSWLTVV.

The chain couples TRBV30 to TRBJ2-5; D remains unclear. Trimming took off 3 bases at V and 5 bases at J, with 19 bases between the two ends. CDR1 and CDR2 from the germline V gene are GTSNPN and SVGIG (reference sequence). There are 15 residues in the CDR3. The CDR3 spells CAWRALGRPGETQYF. In nucleotides, the CDR3 is TGTGCCTGGAGGGCCCTGGGTCGCCCCGGGGAGACCCAGTACTTC.

The V and J genes are TRBV5-1 and TRBJ2-2; 7 nucleotides agree with TRBD1. Germline V lookup: CDR1 SGHRS, CDR2 YFSETQ. J lost 5 bases, V lost 5 bases, and 3 bases had no gene match. The CDR3 runs to 13 residues. The CDR3, as DNA: TGCGCCAGCAGATTACAGGGGACCGGGGAGCTGTTTTTT. It is translated as CASRLQGTGELFF.

The chain couples TRBV7-9 to TRBJ2-5, with 7 bases that match TRBD1. The CDR3 runs to 14 residues. Trimming cost V 5 bases and J 2 bases; bases outside gene matches: 5. Germline V CDR1 and CDR2: SEHNR, FQNEAQ (reference sequence). The CDR3 coding sequence is TGTGCCAGCAGCCCGGGACAGACTCAAGAGACCCAGTACTTC. Translating gives CASSPGQTQETQYF.

This chain links TRBV5-4 with TRBJ2-7; D perhaps matches TRBD2 (6 bases). Germline loops: CDR1 SGHNT, CDR2 YYREEE (reference sequence). The V end was cut by 4 bases, the J end by 1 base, with 18 bases between. The CDR3 is made up of 16 amino acids. CDR3 nucleotides: TGTGCCAGCAGCATGGGTGGAGGGAGTAAATCCTACGAGCAGTACTTC. Amino acid sequence: CASSMGGGSKSYEQYF.

J is TRBJ1-4 and V is TRBV5-4; 7 bases match TRBD1. This CDR3 region has 14 residues. The trim removed 4 bases at V and 6 bases at J, leaving 6 bases unmatched. CDR1 and CDR2 from the germline V gene are SGHNT and YYREEE (reference sequence). DNA for the CDR3: TGTGCCAGCAGCCTCCAGGGGGGGGATGAAAAACTGTTTTTT. Its protein product is CASSLQGGDEKLFF. Filled out from reference TRBV5-4 and TRBJ1-4, the complete variable domain reads ETGVTQSPTHLIKTRGQQVTLRCSSQSGHNTVSWYQQALGQGPQFIFQYYREEENGRGNFPPRFSGLQFPNYSSELNVNALELDDSALYLCASSLQGGDEKLFFGSGTQLSVL.